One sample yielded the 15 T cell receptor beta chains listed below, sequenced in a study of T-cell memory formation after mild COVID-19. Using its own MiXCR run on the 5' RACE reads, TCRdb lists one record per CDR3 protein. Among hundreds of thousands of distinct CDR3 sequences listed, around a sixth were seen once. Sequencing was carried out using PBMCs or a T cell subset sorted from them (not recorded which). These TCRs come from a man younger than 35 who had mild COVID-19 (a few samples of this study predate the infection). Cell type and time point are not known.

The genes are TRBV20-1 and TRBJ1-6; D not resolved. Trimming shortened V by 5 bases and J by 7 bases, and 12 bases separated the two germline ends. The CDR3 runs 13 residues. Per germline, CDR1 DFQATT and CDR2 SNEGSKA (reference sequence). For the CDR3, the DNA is TGCAGTGCTCTGTTGGACGGAAATTCACCCCTCCACTTT. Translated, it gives CSALLDGNSPLHF.

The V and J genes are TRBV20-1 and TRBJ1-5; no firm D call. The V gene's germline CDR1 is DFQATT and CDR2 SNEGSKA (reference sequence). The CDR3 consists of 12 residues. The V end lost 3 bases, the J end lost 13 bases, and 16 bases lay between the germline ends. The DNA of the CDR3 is TGCAGTGCTAGCGTACTCGGGGAAAATCAGCATTTT. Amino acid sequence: CSASVLGENQHF.

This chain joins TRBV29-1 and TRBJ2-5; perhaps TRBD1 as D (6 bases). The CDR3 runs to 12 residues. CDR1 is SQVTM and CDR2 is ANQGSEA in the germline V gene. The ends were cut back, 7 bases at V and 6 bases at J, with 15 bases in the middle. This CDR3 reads CSGGGTGQTQYF. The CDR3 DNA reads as TGCAGCGGAGGGGGAACAGGTCAGACCCAGTACTTC.

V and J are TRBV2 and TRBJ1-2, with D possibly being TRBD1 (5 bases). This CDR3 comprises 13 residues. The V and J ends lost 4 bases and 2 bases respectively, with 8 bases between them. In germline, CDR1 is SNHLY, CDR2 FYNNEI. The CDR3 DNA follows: TGTGCCAGCAGTGGGCAGGGAAACTATGGCTACACCTTC. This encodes CASSGQGNYGYTF.

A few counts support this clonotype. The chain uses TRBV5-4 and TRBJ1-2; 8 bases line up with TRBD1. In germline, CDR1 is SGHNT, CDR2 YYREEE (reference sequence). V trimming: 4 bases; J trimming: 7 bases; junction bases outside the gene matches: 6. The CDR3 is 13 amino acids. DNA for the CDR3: TGTGCCAGCAGCACGGGGACAGGAGCTGGCTACACCTTC. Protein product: CASSTGTGAGYTF.

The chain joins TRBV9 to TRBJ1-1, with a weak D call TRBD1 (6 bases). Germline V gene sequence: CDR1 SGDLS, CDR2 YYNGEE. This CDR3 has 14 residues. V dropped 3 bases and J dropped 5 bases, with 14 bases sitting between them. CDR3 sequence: CASSARGGRTEAFF. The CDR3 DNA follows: TGTGCCAGCAGCGCCCGAGGGGGGAGGACTGAAGCTTTCTTT.

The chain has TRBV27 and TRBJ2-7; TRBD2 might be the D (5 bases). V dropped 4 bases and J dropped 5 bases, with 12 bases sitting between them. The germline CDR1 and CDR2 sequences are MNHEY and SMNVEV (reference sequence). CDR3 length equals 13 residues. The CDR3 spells CASSSWTGHEQYV. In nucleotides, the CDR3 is TGTGCCAGCAGTTCCTGGACTGGTCACGAGCAGTACGTC.

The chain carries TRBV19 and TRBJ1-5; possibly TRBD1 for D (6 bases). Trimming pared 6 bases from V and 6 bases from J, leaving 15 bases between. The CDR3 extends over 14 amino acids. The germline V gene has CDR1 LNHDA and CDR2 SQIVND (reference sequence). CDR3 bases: TGTGCCAGTAGCCCCGGACAGTGGAGTCAGCCCCAGCATTTT. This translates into CASSPGQWSQPQHF.

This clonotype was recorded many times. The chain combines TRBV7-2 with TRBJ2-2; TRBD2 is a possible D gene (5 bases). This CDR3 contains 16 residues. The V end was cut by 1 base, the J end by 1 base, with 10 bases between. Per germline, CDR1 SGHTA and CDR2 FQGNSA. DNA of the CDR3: TGTGCCAGCAGCTTAGTGGCTAGCCAGAACACCGGGGAGCTGTTTTTT. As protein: CASSLVASQNTGELFF.

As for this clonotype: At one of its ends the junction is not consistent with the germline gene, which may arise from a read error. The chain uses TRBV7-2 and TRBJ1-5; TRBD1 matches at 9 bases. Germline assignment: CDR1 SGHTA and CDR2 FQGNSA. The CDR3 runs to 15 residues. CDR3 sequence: CASSLGQGRNQPQHF. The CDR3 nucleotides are TGCGCCAGCAGCTTGGGACAGGGCCGCAATCAGCCCCAGCATTTT.

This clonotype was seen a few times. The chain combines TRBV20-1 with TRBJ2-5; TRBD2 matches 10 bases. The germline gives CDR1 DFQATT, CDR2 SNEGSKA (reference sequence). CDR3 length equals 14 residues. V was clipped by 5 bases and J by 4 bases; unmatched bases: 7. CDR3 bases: TGCAGTGCTTGTCTAGCGGGGGTCGGAGAGACCCAGTACTTC. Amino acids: CSACLAGVGETQYF.

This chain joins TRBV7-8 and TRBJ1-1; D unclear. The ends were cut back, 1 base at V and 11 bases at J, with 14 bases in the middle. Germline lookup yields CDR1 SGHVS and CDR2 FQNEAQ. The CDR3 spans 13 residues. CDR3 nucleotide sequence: TGTGCCAGCAGCTTAGAACCGACCGGGCGGGCTTTCTTT. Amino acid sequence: CASSLEPTGRAFF.

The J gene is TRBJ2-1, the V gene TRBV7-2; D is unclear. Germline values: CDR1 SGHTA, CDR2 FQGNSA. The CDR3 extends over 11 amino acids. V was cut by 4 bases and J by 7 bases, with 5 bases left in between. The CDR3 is CASSWNNEQFF. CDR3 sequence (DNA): TGTGCCAGCAGCTGGAATAATGAGCAGTTCTTC.

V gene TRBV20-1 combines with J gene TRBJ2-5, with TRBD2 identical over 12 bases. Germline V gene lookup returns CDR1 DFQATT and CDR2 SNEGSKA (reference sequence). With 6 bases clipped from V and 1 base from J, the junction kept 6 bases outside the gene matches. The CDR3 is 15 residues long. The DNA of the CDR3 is TGCAGTGCCATCACTAGCGGGGGGACCCAAGAGACCCAGTACTTC. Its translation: CSAITSGGTQETQYF.

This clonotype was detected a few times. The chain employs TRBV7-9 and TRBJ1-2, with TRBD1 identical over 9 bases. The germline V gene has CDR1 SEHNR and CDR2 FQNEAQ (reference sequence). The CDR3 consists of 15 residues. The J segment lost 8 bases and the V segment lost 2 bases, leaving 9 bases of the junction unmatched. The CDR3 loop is CASSLLGDRVYGYTF. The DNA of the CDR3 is TGTGCCAGCAGCTTACTTGGGGACAGGGTATACGGCTACACCTTC.